The 32 T cell receptor beta chains below all came from one sample that was sequenced in a study of T cells in Graves' hyperthyroidism and ophthalmopathy. Amplified TCR beta CDR3 regions came from RNA transcripts. The HTBI primer set served for first-round RT-PCR of the TCR CDR3. TCRdb re-derived calls from the multiplex PCR reads in MiXCR, one entry per CDR3 protein. Seen here are about 590,000 distinct CDR3 sequences, over 12% observed once, and the top ten hold roughly 7%. Material: blood. The receptor source for this set is a woman in her late teens or twenties with Graves' ophthalmopathy.

In its sample, this clonotype was seen a few times. V is TRBV4-2 and J is TRBJ1-2, with 7 bases identical to TRBD1. CDR1 LGHNA and CDR2 YNFKEQ come from the germline V gene. This CDR3 contains 14 residues. V was clipped by 4 bases and J by 4 bases; unmatched bases: 6. This CDR3 reads CASSPGGGFYGYTF. For the CDR3, the DNA is TGTGCCAGCAGCCCAGGGGGGGGATTCTATGGCTACACCTTC.

This clonotype was counted a few times. This chain uses TRBV5-5 with TRBJ2-3; perhaps TRBD2 as D (6 bases). This CDR3 spans 15 amino acids. The germline CDR1 and CDR2 sequences are SGHKS and YYEKEE (reference sequence). The V end lost 8 bases, the J end lost 6 bases, and 22 bases lay between the germline ends. CDR3 nucleotide sequence: TGTGCCAGTAGGAGGGGACGTGGCAATGTGGATACGCAGTATTTT. Amino acids: CASRRGRGNVDTQYF.

Worth noting for this clonotype: One end of the junction fails to match germline, which may point to a read error. CDR3 loop: CASTSGTGNFSYEQYF. The CDR3 bases are TGCGCCAGCACGTCCGGGACAGGGAATTTTTCCTACGAGCAGTACTTC. The rearrangement joins TRBV9 to TRBJ2-7, with 9 bases aligning to TRBD1. The CDR3 is made up of 16 amino acids. Per the germline V gene, CDR1 is SGDLS and CDR2 is YYNGEE.

This clonotype was seen at least ten times. The chain has TRBV10-3 and TRBJ2-2; no clear D. CDR3 length: 14 residues. Germline V CDR1 and CDR2: ENHRY, SYGVKD. The V end was cut by 6 bases, the J end by 0 bases, with 8 bases between. The CDR3, as DNA: TGTGCCATCAGGACTCGCGCGAACACCGGGGAGCTGTTTTTT. It translates to CAIRTRANTGELFF.

This clonotype showed up many times. The rearrangement links TRBV12-3 or TRBV12-4 to TRBJ2-7; TRBD2 aligns across 8 bases. The CDR3 sequence is 14 residues long. V gave up 2 bases and J gave up 6 bases; unmatched junction bases: 6. CDR3 sequence reads: CASSLSGGGVEQYF. CDR3 nucleotides: TGTGCCAGCAGTTTATCCGGGGGGGGCGTCGAGCAGTACTTC.

This clonotype was seen repeatedly, ten times or more. J is TRBJ2-1 and V is TRBV9; D may be TRBD1 (6 bases). CDR3 length: 13 amino acids. Germline V gene sequence: CDR1 SGDLS, CDR2 YYNGEE. The V gene lost 7 bases and the J gene lost 3 bases, with 11 bases spanning the gap. CDR3 nucleotides: TGTGCCAGCCCCGGGACACGCTACAATGAGCAGTTCTTC. The encoded protein is CASPGTRYNEQFF.

This clonotype was seen ten or more times. The chain employs TRBV28 and TRBJ2-3, with D tentatively TRBD1 (6 bases). CDR3 length: 14 amino acids. Trimming removed 8 bases from V and 4 bases from J, with 16 bases in between. Germline assignment: CDR1 MDHEN and CDR2 SYDVKM. CDR3 sequence: CASGVQGSPDTQYF. As DNA, the CDR3 is TGTGCCAGCGGGGTACAGGGATCGCCAGATACGCAGTATTTT.

This clonotype came up a few times. The chain combines TRBV27 with TRBJ2-4, with D unresolved. Deletions cut 8 bases from V and 8 bases from J, with 7 bases between. Germline CDR1 is MNHEY and CDR2 is SMNVEV (reference sequence). This CDR3 is 10 amino acids long. In DNA form, the CDR3 reads TGTGCCAGCGGGAATTACATTCAGTACTTC. It codes for CASGNYIQYF.

Ten or more counts support this clonotype. The CDR3 coding sequence is TGCGCCAGCAGCCAAGAATTGGGACTAGCGGGCGACGAGCAGTACTTC. Translating it yields CASSQELGLAGDEQYF. The V call is TRBV4-1, the J call TRBJ2-7; 12 positions agree with TRBD2. The V gene end was trimmed by 0 bases and the J gene end by 5 bases; junction bases not matched to a gene: 5. The CDR3 extends over 16 amino acids. Germline V CDR1 and CDR2: MGHRA, YSYEKL.

This clonotype was picked up many times. The chain has TRBV12-3 or TRBV12-4 and TRBJ1-2; D is unclear. The CDR3 spans 13 residues. The V gene lost 2 bases and the J gene lost 2 bases, with 6 bases spanning the gap. The CDR3 sequence is CASSLQQNYGYTF. Here the CDR3 DNA reads TGTGCCAGCAGTTTACAACAGAACTATGGCTACACCTTC.

At least ten counts were recorded for this clonotype. The chain is built from TRBV28 and TRBJ1-2, with 7 bases lining up with TRBD1. Germline trimming cut 7 bases from V and 0 bases from J; bases unmatched to any gene: 8. The length of the CDR3 is 15 residues. The germline V gene encodes CDR1 MDHEN and CDR2 SYDVKM. The CDR3: CASTPGQGANYGYTF. The CDR3 DNA reads as TGTGCCAGCACCCCCGGGCAGGGGGCTAACTATGGCTACACCTTC.

V gene TRBV7-6 combines with J gene TRBJ2-1, with unresolved D. Trimming left V 5 bases short and J 2 bases short, with 13 bases between. Germline V gene lookup returns CDR1 SGHVS and CDR2 FNYEAQ. The CDR3 consists of 15 residues. This chain's CDR3 is CASSPFRGPYNEQFF. The CDR3 nucleotides read TGTGCCAGCAGCCCCTTCCGTGGCCCCTACAATGAGCAGTTCTTC.

This clonotype was found a few times. This could be a read error, since a much larger clone is one nucleotide away. This chain connects TRBV6-1 to TRBJ2-3; 9 positions agree with TRBD2. The CDR3 covers 16 residues. The junction had 12 bases not matched to a gene; V was cut back by 6 bases and J by 5 bases. CDR1 is MNHNS and CDR2 is SASEGT in the germline V gene. Written as DNA, the CDR3 is TGTGCCAGCAGACCTCGACTAGCGGTAGTTGTAGATACGCAGTATTTT. This sequence encodes CASRPRLAVVVDTQYF.

This clonotype was recorded at least ten times. The CDR3: CATSDHPGTATNTGELFF. In DNA form, the CDR3 reads TGTGCCACCAGTGACCACCCCGGGACAGCCACGAACACCGGGGAGCTGTTTTTT. This chain connects TRBV24-1 to TRBJ2-2; 7 nucleotides match TRBD1. The trim removed 4 bases at V and 0 bases at J, leaving 10 bases unmatched. The CDR3 contains 18 residues. From germline, CDR1 is KGHDR and CDR2 SFDVKD.

This chain connects TRBV9 to TRBJ2-3, with 7 nucleotides matching TRBD2. The CDR3 is made up of 14 amino acids. Trimming at V came to 4 bases and at J to 5 bases, leaving 7 bases not matched to a gene. From germline, CDR1 is SGDLS and CDR2 YYNGEE. CDR3 DNA sequence: TGTGCCAGCAGCCTCAGGGCGGGAGAAGATACGCAGTATTTT. Protein product: CASSLRAGEDTQYF.

The V call is TRBV7-9, the J call TRBJ2-2, with D possibly called TRBD1 or TRBD2 (5 bases each). Trimming removed 4 bases from V and 5 bases from J, with 14 bases in between. This CDR3 is built from 15 residues. Looked up from germline, CDR1 is SEHNR and CDR2 is FQNEAQ (reference sequence). Here the CDR3 DNA reads TGTGCCAGCAGCTCTCCGAGGGGTGTAACCGGGGAGCTGTTTTTT. Its translation: CASSSPRGVTGELFF.

The genes are TRBV10-3 and TRBJ1-6, with 8 bases fitting TRBD1. Germline values: CDR1 ENHRY, CDR2 SYGVKD. This CDR3 is 17 amino acids long. Trimming removed 3 bases from V and 9 bases from J; junction bases left unmatched: 13. CDR3 DNA: TGTGCCATCAGTGACGCCCGGACAGGGCGGATTGGTTCACCCCTCCACTTT. Its protein is CAISDARTGRIGSPLHF.

The J gene is TRBJ2-5, the V gene TRBV20-1; 7 nucleotides line up with TRBD1. Trimming cost V 8 bases and J 5 bases; bases outside gene matches: 11. The CDR3 totals 13 residues. Germline loops: CDR1 DFQATT, CDR2 SNEGSKA (reference sequence). CDR3 in amino acids: CSPQRQGMETQYF. The DNA for the CDR3 is TGCAGTCCTCAACGACAGGGAATGGAGACCCAGTACTTC.

In this sample, this clonotype turned up a few times. This may arise from a read error, as a much more abundant clone is one base away. The rearrangement joins TRBV7-9 to TRBJ2-1; D may be TRBD2 (6 bases). This CDR3 has 16 residues. Germline V CDR1 and CDR2: SEHNR, FQNEAQ (reference sequence). The CDR3 DNA sequence: TGTGCCAGCAGCTTAGCGCTGCGGGGTTCCTACGATGAGCAGTTCTTC. Encoded protein: CASSLALRGSYDEQFF.

This clonotype came up many times. V gene TRBV11-2 combines with J gene TRBJ1-2, with D possibly TRBD1 on 5 matching bases. The germline CDR1 and CDR2 sequences are SGHAT and FQNNGV. CDR3 length equals 15 residues. With 2 bases removed from V and 7 bases from J, the gap between germline ends came to 17 bases. The CDR3 here is CASSLNPTAFPGYTF. CDR3 sequence (DNA): TGTGCCAGCAGCTTAAATCCGACAGCCTTTCCTGGCTACACCTTC.

This clonotype was counted between two and nine times. The rearrangement joins TRBV4-1 to TRBJ2-7; TRBD2 matches 8 bases. The V gene end was trimmed by 1 base and the J gene end by 5 bases; junction bases not matched to a gene: 7. The CDR3 has 15 residues. CDR1 is MGHRA, CDR2 YSYEKL, per germline. As DNA, the CDR3 is TGCGCCAGCAGCCAAGTGACGGGAGGGCCGAACGAGCAGTACTTC. Translated: CASSQVTGGPNEQYF.

To note about this clonotype: One base away lies a much larger clone, so this may be a sequencing read error. The chain employs TRBV12-5 and TRBJ1-1; tentative D call: TRBD1 (6 bases). Germline-derived CDR1 and CDR2 are LGHNT and FRNRAP. This CDR3 is 16 amino acids long. Trimming removed 6 bases at V and 0 bases at J, with 17 bases between. CDR3 sequence reads: CASGTGTPKLNTEAFF. The CDR3 DNA reads TGTGCTAGTGGCACCGGGACACCCAAACTGAACACTGAAGCTTTCTTT.

At least ten counts were recorded for this clonotype. The V gene is TRBV7-2, the J gene TRBJ2-5, with D maybe TRBD2 (5 bases). Germline assignment: CDR1 SGHTA and CDR2 FQGNSA. This CDR3 is built from 14 residues. Trimming stripped 6 bases from V and 3 bases from J, with 14 bases between. CDR3 region: CASSPTGLKETQYF. In DNA, the CDR3 is TGTGCCAGCAGTCCGACCGGACTCAAAGAGACCCAGTACTTC.

Of note for this clonotype: One end of the junction does not line up with germline, which may come from a read error. V usage is TRBV7-2 and J usage is TRBJ2-7, with 11 bases identical to TRBD2. The CDR3 consists of 15 residues. Germline V CDR1 and CDR2: SGHTA, FQGNSA. This CDR3 reads CASSSTSGMTYEQHF. CDR3 DNA sequence: TGTGCCAGCAGCTCGACTAGCGGGATGACCTACGAGCAGCACTTC.

This sequence joins TRBV5-5 and TRBJ2-1, with TRBD2 matching 8 bases. The CDR3 is 16 amino acids. The ends lost 5 bases at V and 5 bases at J; junction bases unmatched: 12. Germline-derived CDR1 and CDR2 are SGHKS and YYEKEE (reference sequence). CDR3 sequence reads: CASSLDSSGRHNEQFF. The CDR3 nucleotides are TGTGCCAGCAGTCTGGACTCCAGCGGGAGACACAATGAGCAGTTCTTC.

This clonotype was seen at least ten times. The chain joins TRBV19 to TRBJ1-5; D ambiguous. The CDR3 runs 14 residues. Trimming took off 7 bases at V and 3 bases at J, with 13 bases between the two ends. Germline V gene sequence: CDR1 LNHDA, CDR2 SQIVND (reference sequence). The CDR3 region is CASMEDGANQPQHF. The CDR3 DNA reads as TGTGCCAGTATGGAGGATGGCGCCAATCAGCCCCAGCATTTT. Together with reference TRBV19 and TRBJ1-5, the CDR3 gives the full variable domain: DGGITQSPKYLFRKEGQNVTLSCEQNLNHDAMYWYRQDPGQGLRLIYYSQIVNDFQKGDIAEGYSVSREKKESFPLTVTSAQKNPTAFYLCASMEDGANQPQHFGDGTRLSIL.

This clonotype showed up just a few times. V usage is TRBV2 and J usage is TRBJ2-2; 7 positions match TRBD1. Germline lookup yields CDR1 SNHLY and CDR2 FYNNEI. CDR3 size: 13 residues. The V segment lost 7 bases and the J segment 6 bases; nucleotides outside the gene matches: 5. As DNA, the CDR3 is TGTGCCAGCACAGGGGGTAGGGCCGGGGAGCTGTTTTTT. The encoded protein is CASTGGRAGELFF.

In this sample, this clonotype turned up many times. The chain carries TRBV7-9 and TRBJ2-7; 14 bases map to TRBD2. J lost 6 bases, V lost 9 bases, and 4 bases had no gene match. This CDR3 comprises 13 residues. Germline V gene sequence: CDR1 SEHNR, CDR2 FQNEAQ (reference sequence). The CDR3 loop is CASRLAGGSEQYF. The CDR3 coding sequence is TGTGCCAGTCGACTAGCGGGAGGGTCCGAGCAGTACTTC.

The sample holds many counts of this clonotype. The chain links TRBV7-8 to TRBJ2-7; 13 bases are a match to TRBD2. Germline values: CDR1 SGHVS, CDR2 FQNEAQ. The CDR3 has 16 amino acids. V lost 8 bases, J lost 7 bases, and 14 bases stayed unmatched. The CDR3 region has the DNA TGTGCCAGCCGGCAGGGAAGACTAGCGGGAGGAGAAGAGCAGTACTTC. It codes for CASRQGRLAGGEEQYF.

This clonotype was picked up a small number of times. The V and J genes are TRBV9 and TRBJ1-1; 12 bases fit TRBD1. After removal of 5 bases from V and 2 bases from J, the junction contained 10 bases not matched to a gene. CDR3 length: 17 residues. The germline CDR1 and CDR2 sequences are SGDLS and YYNGEE. The CDR3 coding sequence is TGTGCCAGCAGTCCCCGGGACAGGGGGCTTGGAAACACTGAAGCTTTCTTT. Protein sequence: CASSPRDRGLGNTEAFF.

The V call is TRBV7-2, the J call TRBJ2-1; 9 nucleotides align to TRBD1. Losses at the gene ends were 5 bases for V and 7 bases for J; bases not matched to a gene: 6. The germline CDR1 and CDR2 sequences are SGHTA and FQGNSA. The CDR3 loop spans 14 amino acids. CDR3 coding DNA: TGTGCCAGCAGCCAGGGACAGGGTGGGAATGAGCAGTTCTTC. Amino acids: CASSQGQGGNEQFF. Drawing the rest from reference TRBV7-2 and TRBJ2-1, the complete variable domain is GAGVSQSPSNKVTEKGKDVELRCDPISGHTALYWYRQSLGQGLEFLIYFQGNSAPDKSGLPSDRFSAERTGGSVSTLTIQRTQQEDSAVYLCASSQGQGGNEQFFGPGTRLTVL.

V usage is TRBV7-9 and J usage is TRBJ2-1; TRBD2 agrees at 12 bases. The CDR3 is 17 residues long. From germline, CDR1 is SEHNR and CDR2 FQNEAQ (reference sequence). V trimming: 3 bases; J trimming: 8 bases; junction bases outside the gene matches: 11. The CDR3, as DNA: TGTGCCAGCAGCTTCAATCTAGCGGGAGGGCCAGGGGATGAGCAGTTCTTC. It yields the protein CASSFNLAGGPGDEQFF.